This T cell receptor (beta chain) emerged from a study of control samples from healthy donors and cancer patients. Assay used: immunoSEQ multiplex PCR; TCRdb lists only in-frame clones, some missing. The sample contains approximately 93,000 clones, about 89% of which appear only once. This CDR3 comprises 14 residues. The J segment lost 2 bases and the V segment lost 6 bases, leaving 2 bases of the junction unmatched. The germline V gene has CDR1 MNHEY and CDR2 SVGAGI. The chain recombines TRBV6-5 with TRBJ1-2, with TRBD1 identical over 11 bases. Sequenced material: PBMCs. The clonotype was recovered from a woman between 50 and 59 years old with colorectal cancer. CDR3 region: CASSRDRGNYGYTF. CDR3 sequence (DNA): TGTGCCAGCAGCCGGGACAGGGGGAACTATGGCTACACCTTC.